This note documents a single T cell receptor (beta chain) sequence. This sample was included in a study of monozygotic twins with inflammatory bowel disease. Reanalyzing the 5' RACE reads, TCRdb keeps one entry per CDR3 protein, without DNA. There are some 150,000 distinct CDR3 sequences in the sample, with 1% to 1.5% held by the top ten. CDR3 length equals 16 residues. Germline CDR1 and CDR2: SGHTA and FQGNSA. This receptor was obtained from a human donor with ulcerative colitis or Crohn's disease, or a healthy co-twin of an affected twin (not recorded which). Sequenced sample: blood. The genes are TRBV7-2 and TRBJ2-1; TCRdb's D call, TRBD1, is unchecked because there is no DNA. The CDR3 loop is CASSLGRQGARNEQFF.